The 20 T cell receptor beta chains listed next were all sequenced from one sample in a study of beta chain features in type 1 diabetes. Every isolated RNA sample was fully reverse transcribed, so sequencing captured expressed TCRB transcripts. Some clones are missing from TCRdb's copy, which holds only in-frame ones; the method was immunoSEQ multiplex PCR. The data contain 150,000 or so clones, 9.2% of them singletons. Sequenced: central memory CD4+ T cells from blood. The source of these receptors is a man aged 18 to 29 in good health.

This clone was observed a handful of times. The chain uses TRBV27 and TRBJ1-2; D might be TRBD1 (6 bases). Per germline, CDR1 MNHEY and CDR2 SMNVEV (reference sequence). CDR3 length: 13 amino acids. The V end lost 2 bases, the J end lost 2 bases, and 6 bases lay between the germline ends. The DNA of the CDR3 is TGTGCCAGCAGTTTAGACAGGAACTATGGCTACACCTTC. Translation gives CASSLDRNYGYTF.

The sample holds a few counts of this clone. This chain uses TRBV28 with TRBJ2-7; 9 nucleotides agree with TRBD2. Trimming took 7 bases from V and 4 from J; bases not matched to a gene: 8. Germline V gene sequence: CDR1 MDHEN, CDR2 SYDVKM. This CDR3 spans 14 amino acids. The DNA for the CDR3 is TGTGCCAGCAATCCGGGACTAGCTACGTACGAGCAGTACTTC. The encoded protein is CASNPGLATYEQYF.

The V gene is TRBV6-5, the J gene TRBJ2-5; a weak D match, TRBD1 (5 bases). The V and J ends lost 4 bases and 2 bases respectively, with 14 bases between them. This CDR3 is built from 15 residues. The germline CDR1 and CDR2 sequences are MNHEY and SVGAGI. The CDR3 reads CASSLVGASQETQYF. CDR3 DNA sequence: TGTGCCAGCAGTTTAGTAGGGGCCTCTCAAGAGACCCAGTACTTC.

The rearrangement uses TRBV5-4 and TRBJ1-4; D not resolved. The CDR3 is 14 residues long. V was shortened by 0 bases and J by 5 bases, with 8 bases between the two germline ends. The V gene's germline CDR1 is SGHNT and CDR2 YYREEE (reference sequence). DNA of the CDR3: TGTGCCAGCAGCTTGGACGGAGGGAATGAAAAACTGTTTTTT. Translation gives CASSLDGGNEKLFF. Looking up the rest from reference TRBV5-4 and TRBJ1-4 gives the full variable domain: ETGVTQSPTHLIKTRGQQVTLRCSSQSGHNTVSWYQQALGQGPQFIFQYYREEENGRGNFPPRFSGLQFPNYSSELNVNALELDDSALYLCASSLDGGNEKLFFGSGTQLSVL.

As DNA, the CDR3 is TGTGCCATCAGTGAGTCGGGAGGCGGGAGCGAAAAACTGTTTTTT. It yields the protein CAISESGGGSEKLFF. The chain uses TRBV10-3 and TRBJ1-4; D uncertain. The germline V gene encodes CDR1 ENHRY and CDR2 SYGVKD. Deletions cut 0 bases from V and 8 bases from J, with 13 bases between. This CDR3 region has 15 residues.

This clone showed up just a few times. This chain joins TRBV27 and TRBJ1-6, with 10 positions matching TRBD1. The V gene end was trimmed by 2 bases and the J gene end by 8 bases; junction bases not matched to a gene: 3. The germline V gene encodes CDR1 MNHEY and CDR2 SMNVEV (reference sequence). There are 15 residues in the CDR3. The CDR3 spells CASSLRGQGYSPLHF. Here the CDR3 DNA reads TGTGCCAGCAGTTTAAGGGGACAGGGGTATTCACCCCTCCACTTT.

Only a few counts were recorded for this clone. The V call is TRBV18, the J call TRBJ2-5; the D is unclear. The V gene lost 3 bases and the J gene lost 3 bases, with 2 bases spanning the gap. From germline, CDR1 is KGHSH and CDR2 LQKENI. This CDR3 contains 11 residues. In DNA, the CDR3 is TGTGCCAGCTCACCCGAAGAGACCCAGTACTTC. It is translated as CASSPEETQYF.

This clone has just one count. The chain combines TRBV6-5 with TRBJ2-7; 8 nucleotides line up with TRBD2. This CDR3 contains 14 residues. Germline-derived CDR1 and CDR2 are MNHEY and SVGAGI. V dropped 7 bases and J dropped 4; count of bases not matched to a gene: 9. CDR3 loop: CASIPGTSPYEQYF. In nucleotides, the CDR3 is TGTGCCAGCATCCCTGGGACTAGTCCTTACGAGCAGTACTTC.

In its sample, this clone was seen a few times. The J gene is TRBJ1-4, the V gene TRBV30; 8 nucleotides agree with TRBD1. Germline CDR1 GTSNPN, CDR2 SVGIG (reference sequence). The J segment lost 8 bases and the V segment lost 4 bases, leaving 6 bases of the junction unmatched. The CDR3 contains 13 residues. CDR3 residues: CAWTGQGYEKLFF. The CDR3 DNA follows: TGTGCCTGGACCGGACAGGGCTACGAAAAACTGTTTTTT.

The sample holds a few counts of this clone. The chain links TRBV5-6 to TRBJ2-1; 9 bases line up with TRBD1. The CDR3 contains 15 residues. Trimming at V came to 5 bases and at J to 3 bases, leaving 6 bases not matched to a gene. Germline lookup yields CDR1 SGHDT and CDR2 YYEEEE. CDR3 DNA sequence: TGTGCCAGCAGAGTGCCGGGACAGGGCTACAATGAGCAGTTCTTC. The encoded protein is CASRVPGQGYNEQFF.

This clone was seen more than once but under ten times. The genes are TRBV7-2 and TRBJ2-1; TRBD2 aligns across 9 bases. The germline V gene has CDR1 SGHTA and CDR2 FQGNSA. The CDR3 spans 14 residues. J lost 7 bases, V lost 5 bases, and 6 bases had no gene match. The DNA for the CDR3 is TGTGCCAGCAGCGCGGCGGGGGGGAGAAATGAGCAGTTCTTC. This sequence encodes CASSAAGGRNEQFF.

The chain is built from TRBV5-4 and TRBJ2-1; 11 bases line up with TRBD2. This CDR3 contains 17 residues. The V gene end was trimmed by 1 base and the J gene end by 4 bases; junction bases not matched to a gene: 7. Germline CDR1 reads SGHNT; CDR2 reads YYREEE (reference sequence). CDR3 in amino acids: CASSLLAGGRGYNEQFF. DNA of the CDR3: TGTGCCAGCAGCTTGCTAGCGGGGGGCCGAGGTTACAATGAGCAGTTCTTC.

This clone came up a few times. The chain uses TRBV25-1 and TRBJ1-2, with TRBD1 identical over 9 bases. Germline CDR1 reads MGHDK; CDR2 reads SYGVNS. The V segment lost 7 bases and the J segment 8 bases; nucleotides outside the gene matches: 8. The CDR3 runs to 13 residues. CDR3 region: CASTVGTGQGYTF. The CDR3 DNA reads as TGTGCCAGCACCGTGGGGACAGGGCAGGGCTACACCTTC.

The V gene is TRBV4-3, the J gene TRBJ1-5, with unresolved D. CDR3 size: 13 residues. CDR1 is LGHNA, CDR2 YSLEER, per germline. V was trimmed by 0 bases and J by 6 bases, leaving 6 bases between them. This CDR3 is CASSQDRGQPQHF. For the CDR3, the DNA is TGCGCCAGCAGCCAAGATCGAGGTCAGCCCCAGCATTTT.

This clone was observed a handful of times. The V call is TRBV11-2, the J call TRBJ1-5; TRBD1 might be the D (6 bases). Germline CDR1 reads SGHAT; CDR2 reads FQNNGV. Trimming shortened V by 3 bases and J by 7 bases, and 13 bases separated the two germline ends. The CDR3 is 14 residues long. CDR3 DNA: TGTGCCAGCAGCTTGAACAGGGTGAGCCAGCCCCAGCATTTT. Translating it yields CASSLNRVSQPQHF.

The CDR3 DNA is TGTGCCAGCAGTCCCCTAATTGGTTCCTACGAGCAGTACTTC. It translates to CASSPLIGSYEQYF. The V and J genes are TRBV6-5 and TRBJ2-7, with unresolved D. This CDR3 has 14 residues. From germline, CDR1 is MNHEY and CDR2 SVGAGI. Trimming took 5 bases from V and 1 from J, leaving 12 bases between them.

This clone was counted only a few times. The chain employs TRBV4-1 and TRBJ2-5; 8 bases line up with TRBD2. With 4 bases clipped from V and 1 base from J, the junction kept 2 bases outside the gene matches. There are 14 residues in the CDR3. Per germline, CDR1 MGHRA and CDR2 YSYEKL. CDR3 sequence: CASSPRGVQETQYF. The CDR3 nucleotides read TGCGCCAGCAGCCCGCGGGGGGTCCAAGAGACCCAGTACTTC.

The chain combines TRBV30 with TRBJ1-1, with 9 positions matching TRBD1. This CDR3 spans 15 amino acids. The germline V gene has CDR1 GTSNPN and CDR2 SVGIG (reference sequence). V lost 2 bases, J lost 4 bases, and 8 bases stayed unmatched. This CDR3 reads CAWSPIDRGGTEAFF. CDR3 DNA sequence: TGTGCCTGGAGTCCCATCGACAGGGGGGGCACTGAAGCTTTCTTT.

A few counts support this clone. The CDR3 DNA follows: TGTGCCAGCAGCTTGGACACGTACGAGCAGTACTTC. Translating it yields CASSLDTYEQYF. The V call is TRBV5-6, the J call TRBJ2-7; D gene unclear. The germline V gene encodes CDR1 SGHDT and CDR2 YYEEEE. The CDR3 contains 12 residues. Trimming cost V 0 bases and J 4 bases, with 5 bases left between them.

The rearrangement links TRBV18 to TRBJ2-5; tentatively, D is TRBD1 (5 bases). The CDR3 sequence is 14 residues long. Germline V gene data show CDR1 as KGHSH and CDR2 as LQKENI. Trimming removed 3 bases from V and 3 bases from J, with 11 bases in between. The CDR3 protein is CASSPDRPKETQYF. CDR3 DNA: TGTGCCAGCTCACCCGACAGACCCAAAGAGACCCAGTACTTC.